One and the same sample provided the 13 T cell receptor beta chains below, sequenced in a study of cytotoxic CD8 clonotypes in ibrutinib-treated CLL. TCRdb's table, derived via immunoSEQ multiplex PCR, lists solely in-frame clones and lacks some. The table has about 310,000 clones, around four fifths seen once. Sequenced material: PBMCs, taken before ibrutinib treatment. The receptors come from a human donor with chronic lymphocytic leukemia.

The V call is TRBV27, the J call TRBJ2-3; D unclear. CDR1 and CDR2 (germline): MNHEY, SMNVEV (reference sequence). V was clipped by 3 bases and J by 0 bases, with 10 bases between them. The length of the CDR3 is 15 residues. CDR3 protein: CASSFRARSTDTQYF. The CDR3, as DNA: TGTGCCAGCAGTTTCCGGGCAAGAAGCACAGATACGCAGTATTTT.

The chain couples TRBV7-8 to TRBJ1-5; D is undetermined. The V and J ends lost 3 bases and 6 bases respectively, with 9 bases between them. The CDR3 totals 13 residues. Per germline, CDR1 SGHVS and CDR2 FQNEAQ. The CDR3 reads CASSFSSRQPQHF. CDR3 nucleotides: TGTGCCAGCAGCTTCTCCAGTCGTCAGCCCCAGCATTTT.

The CDR3 nucleotides read TGTGCCAGCAGTTCGGGGACGTTTTCTCACCATCAGCCCCAGCATTTT. Translated, it gives CASSSGTFSHHQPQHF. The chain carries TRBV28 and TRBJ1-5; D possibly corresponds to TRBD1 (5 bases). The CDR3 totals 16 residues. CDR1 and CDR2 from the germline V gene are MDHEN and SYDVKM. V was cut by 4 bases and J by 5 bases, with 18 bases left in between.

V and J are TRBV7-8 and TRBJ2-3, with 10 bases aligning to TRBD2. With V trimmed by 5 bases and J by 5 bases, 4 bases remained unmatched. The CDR3 loop spans 14 amino acids. Germline V gene data show CDR1 as SGHVS and CDR2 as FQNEAQ. The CDR3, as DNA: TGTGCCAGCAGCCAAAGGACTAGCGGAGATACGCAGTATTTT. Protein sequence: CASSQRTSGDTQYF.

This chain joins TRBV28 and TRBJ2-1, with 8 bases identical to TRBD2. Germline CDR1 reads MDHEN; CDR2 reads SYDVKM. The trim removed 2 bases at V and 10 bases at J, leaving 7 bases unmatched. CDR3 length equals 14 residues. In DNA, the CDR3 is TGTGCCAGCAGTTTACTACCTTTAGCGGGAGAGCAGTTCTTC. Translating it yields CASSLLPLAGEQFF.

This chain uses TRBV6-5 with TRBJ2-7; no reliable D call. This CDR3 has 14 residues. The V gene's germline CDR1 is MNHEY and CDR2 SVGAGI. Deletions cut 7 bases from V and 2 bases from J, with 15 bases between. The CDR3 DNA reads TGTGCCAGCAAGCTTTTGGCACAGACCTACGAGCAGTACTTC. Protein product: CASKLLAQTYEQYF.

V gene TRBV9 combines with J gene TRBJ2-2; D unclear. V lost 0 bases and J lost 5, with 5 bases in between. From germline, CDR1 is SGDLS and CDR2 YYNGEE. This CDR3 region has 13 residues. CDR3 DNA: TGTGCCAGCAGCGTAGAAGGTACCGGGGAGCTGTTTTTT. Encoded protein: CASSVEGTGELFF. The full variable domain, in which reference TRBV9 and TRBJ2-2 provide the parts outside the CDR3, is DSGVTQTPKHLITATGQRVTLRCSPRSGDLSVYWYQQSLDQGLQFLIQYYNGEERAKGNILERFSAQQFPDLHSELNLSSLELGDSALYFCASSVEGTGELFFGEGSRLTVL.

The rearrangement uses TRBV5-4 and TRBJ2-5, with D tentatively TRBD2 (6 bases). Between the trimmed V and J ends, which lost 1 base and 5 bases, there was a span of 15 bases. The CDR3 consists of 15 residues. The germline CDR1 and CDR2 sequences are SGHNT and YYREEE (reference sequence). CDR3 nucleotides: TGTGCCAGCAGCTTGATGACGGGAGTGGGGGAGACCCAGTACTTC. Its protein is CASSLMTGVGETQYF.

The rearrangement links TRBV4-3 to TRBJ2-7; 8 bases map to TRBD2. Germline CDR1 is LGHNA and CDR2 is YSLEER. The V gene end was trimmed by 2 bases and the J gene end by 2 bases; junction bases not matched to a gene: 5. This CDR3 comprises 15 residues. The CDR3 is CASSQRREVAYEQYF. DNA of the CDR3: TGCGCCAGCAGCCAAAGGCGGGAGGTCGCCTACGAGCAGTACTTC.

The chain links TRBV30 to TRBJ1-1; possibly TRBD1 for D (5 bases). V gave up 4 bases and J gave up 4 bases, with 13 bases separating them. Germline CDR1 is GTSNPN and CDR2 is SVGIG (reference sequence). There are 13 residues in the CDR3. The CDR3 sequence: CAWNQGMATEAFF. CDR3 nucleotides: TGTGCCTGGAATCAGGGAATGGCCACTGAAGCTTTCTTT.

CDR3 residues: CASSLAPGLGQETQYF. The DNA for the CDR3 is TGTGCCAGCTCTTTAGCCCCGGGACTAGGGCAAGAGACCCAGTACTTC. The chain combines TRBV18 with TRBJ2-5, with 8 bases matching TRBD2. Germline V gene data show CDR1 as KGHSH and CDR2 as LQKENI. The CDR3 consists of 16 residues. V was clipped by 6 bases and J by 2 bases; unmatched bases: 11.

V and J are TRBV15 and TRBJ2-1; 7 positions match TRBD1. Germline V gene sequence: CDR1 LNHNV, CDR2 YYDKDF (reference sequence). This CDR3 spans 14 amino acids. The ends lost 3 bases at V and 7 bases at J; junction bases unmatched: 6. CDR3: CATSSRQGANEQFF. For the CDR3, the DNA is TGTGCCACCAGCAGCCGACAGGGTGCGAATGAGCAGTTCTTC. Looking up the rest from reference TRBV15 and TRBJ2-1 gives the full variable domain: DAMVIQNPRYQVTQFGKPVTLSCSQTLNHNVMYWYQQKSSQAPKLLFHYYDKDFNNEADTPDNFQSRRPNTSFCFLDIRSPGLGDTAMYLCATSSRQGANEQFFGPGTRLTVL.

J is TRBJ2-7 and V is TRBV7-6; possible D gene TRBD2, 6 bases. The germline gives CDR1 SGHVS, CDR2 FNYEAQ. The CDR3 loop spans 16 amino acids. Trimming shortened V by 0 bases and J by 2 bases, and 14 bases separated the two germline ends. This CDR3 reads CASSLASAGRPYEQYF. CDR3 DNA: TGTGCCAGCAGCTTAGCGTCGGCGGGACGGCCCTACGAGCAGTACTTC.